Sequencing of this T cell receptor beta chain was carried out in a study of cytomegalovirus exposure and HLA in healthy donors. Study in general: Early released data had about 85 million unique TCRs, all coming from HLA-typed donors. Study observations and caveats: With further analysis later on, most CMV-associated TCR beta chains appeared HLA-restricted.

Both 60 Vbeta primers and 13 Jbeta primers went into the PCR. Profiled with immunoSEQ multiplex PCR; TCRdb holds only in-frame clones, not every one. The sample yields about 120,000 clones, 60% to 85% seen once. Remarks on this clone: Its target is not known.

Looked up from germline, CDR1 is MDHEN and CDR2 is SYDVKM. The CDR3 extends over 18 amino acids. V lost 6 bases to trimming and J lost 6 bases; unmatched junction nucleotides: 19. The source of this sequence is a man aged 25-45 years in good health and CMV-seronegative. The sequencing input was PBMCs. This chain connects TRBV28 to TRBJ2-4, with 8 bases matching TRBD2. CDR3 loop: CASSLFVAGKIAGNIQYF. CDR3 sequence (DNA): TGTGCCAGCAGCCTCTTCGTAGCGGGGAAAATTGCGGGAAACATTCAGTACTTC.